This entry concerns a single T cell receptor (beta chain). Produced via immunoSEQ multiplex PCR; TCRdb's table is partial and in-frame only. The sample includes roughly 78,000 clones, around 73% of them seen just once. The CDR3 contains 13 residues. Trimming cost V 5 bases and J 1 base, with 8 bases left between them. Germline V gene data show CDR1 as WNHNN and CDR2 as SYGVQD (reference sequence). This sample is part of a study of radiotherapy plus CTLA-4 blockade in lung cancer. This sequence originates from a human donor with non-small cell lung cancer who had a complete response to radiotherapy plus ipilimumab. The rearrangement joins TRBV10-1 to TRBJ1-1; TRBD1 is a possible D gene (5 bases). Specimen: peripheral blood, collected from a patient treated with radiotherapy plus ipilimumab. The CDR3 sequence: CASSRQGNTEAFF. The CDR3 nucleotides are TGCGCCAGCAGTCGGCAGGGGAACACTGAAGCTTTCTTT.